The 17 T cell receptor beta chains below were found in one sample sequenced in a study of cytotoxic CD8 clonotypes in ibrutinib-treated CLL. TCRdb keeps only in-frame clones here, not all; method: immunoSEQ multiplex PCR. The table has over 9,000 clones, about four fifths seen once. The input for sequencing was PBMCs, taken at disease progression, from a patient treated with ibrutinib. These receptors were taken from a human donor with chronic lymphocytic leukemia.

This chain connects TRBV20-1 to TRBJ2-7; D possibly corresponds to TRBD1 (6 bases). This CDR3 region has 11 residues. Trimming pared 5 bases from V and 4 bases from J, leaving 9 bases between. Germline-derived CDR1 and CDR2 are DFQATT and SNEGSKA (reference sequence). CDR3 in DNA: TGCAGTGCTGCGGACAGTTACGAGCAGTACTTC. Translated, it gives CSAADSYEQYF.

V gene TRBV13 combines with J gene TRBJ1-5; D possibly corresponds to TRBD1 (5 bases). There are 18 residues in the CDR3. V dropped 1 base and J dropped 1 base, with 17 bases sitting between them. In germline, CDR1 is PRHDT, CDR2 FYEKMQ (reference sequence). Here the CDR3 DNA reads TGTGCCAGCAGCTTAGAGGCGATGGGGAGACAGAGCAATCAGCCCCAGCATTTT. Amino acid sequence: CASSLEAMGRQSNQPQHF.

The chain combines TRBV9 with TRBJ2-4; 7 bases map to TRBD1. The CDR3 covers 14 residues. The V gene's germline CDR1 is SGDLS and CDR2 YYNGEE. J gave up 5 bases and V 4 bases, and 6 bases lay outside the gene matches. CDR3 sequence: CASSPLGQENIQYF. The CDR3 DNA follows: TGTGCCAGCAGCCCCCTCGGACAGGAAAACATTCAGTACTTC.

The chain has TRBV6-1 and TRBJ1-1, with a weak D call TRBD1 (5 bases). The length of the CDR3 is 17 residues. CDR1 is MNHNS and CDR2 is SASEGT in the germline V gene. Between the trimmed V and J ends, which lost 0 bases and 3 bases, there was a span of 17 bases. CDR3 in DNA: TGTGCCAGCAGTGAAGCGGGGGGGAGAATTAAGTACACTGAAGCTTTCTTT. This codes for CASSEAGGRIKYTEAFF.

CDR3 loop: CASSSDRNNEQFF. As DNA, the CDR3 is TGCGCCAGCAGCTCGGACAGGAACAATGAGCAGTTCTTC. The genes are TRBV5-1 and TRBJ2-1; TRBD1 aligns across 7 bases. V lost 3 bases to trimming and J lost 5 bases; unmatched junction nucleotides: 2. The CDR3 sequence is 13 residues long. CDR1 and CDR2 (germline): SGHRS, YFSETQ.

The V gene is TRBV7-9, the J gene TRBJ1-3; D is unclear. The CDR3 is 14 residues long. Germline V gene lookup returns CDR1 SEHNR and CDR2 FQNEAQ (reference sequence). The germline V and J ends were trimmed by 3 bases and 8 bases, with 14 bases remaining between them. The CDR3: CASSFRWDGDTIYF. CDR3 DNA: TGTGCCAGCAGCTTTCGGTGGGATGGGGACACCATATATTTT.

This chain connects TRBV5-4 to TRBJ1-1, with TRBD1 matching over 7 bases. Germline-derived CDR1 and CDR2 are SGHNT and YYREEE (reference sequence). This CDR3 contains 15 residues. Germline trimming cut 3 bases from V and 1 base from J; bases unmatched to any gene: 6. This CDR3 reads CASSWIDRANTEAFF. The CDR3, as DNA: TGTGCCAGCAGCTGGATAGACAGGGCGAACACTGAAGCTTTCTTT.

This clone was counted once. V and J are TRBV7-8 and TRBJ2-1, with D maybe TRBD2 (6 bases). V was shortened by 6 bases and J by 5 bases, with 17 bases between the two germline ends. Germline values: CDR1 SGHVS, CDR2 FQNEAQ. This CDR3 comprises 15 residues. The CDR3 region has the DNA TGTGCCAGCAGTAAACGACAGCCGGGGGACAATGAGCAGTTCTTC. Translated: CASSKRQPGDNEQFF.

The CDR3 nucleotides are TGTGCCAGCAGCGAAAATAGCGGCGGCACAGATACGCAGTATTTT. Translated: CASSENSGGTDTQYF. The chain employs TRBV7-3 and TRBJ2-3, with D possibly TRBD2 on 6 matching bases. CDR1 is SGHTA, CDR2 FQGTGA, per germline. The CDR3 contains 15 residues. Trimming shortened V by 5 bases and J by 1 base, and 13 bases separated the two germline ends. The full variable domain, in which reference TRBV7-3 and TRBJ2-3 provide the parts outside the CDR3, is GAGVSQTPSNKVTEKGKYVELRCDPISGHTALYWYRQSLGQGPEFLIYFQGTGAADDSGLPNDRFFAVRPEGSVSTLKIQRTERGDSAVYLCASSENSGGTDTQYFGPGTRLTVL.

The chain combines TRBV27 with TRBJ2-1; 12 nucleotides align to TRBD2. V was clipped by 6 bases and J by 2 bases; unmatched bases: 11. Germline V gene data show CDR1 as MNHEY and CDR2 as SMNVEV (reference sequence). This CDR3 region has 18 residues. CDR3 nucleotides: TGTGCCAGCAGACCCGGGACTAGCGGGTGGGAAGCCTACAATGAGCAGTTCTTC. The encoded protein is CASRPGTSGWEAYNEQFF.

The V call is TRBV5-1, the J call TRBJ2-1, with a possible D match to TRBD2 (5 bases). This CDR3 is 16 amino acids long. Trimming removed 1 base at V and 0 bases at J, with 11 bases between. Germline V lookup: CDR1 SGHRS, CDR2 YFSETQ. CDR3 coding DNA: TGCGCCAGCAGCTTGCTAGCCCGAAGCTCCTACAATGAGCAGTTCTTC. This codes for CASSLLARSSYNEQFF.

A word on this clone: Other DNA sequences in this sample translate to the same CDR3. CDR3 region: CASSGTGGNQPQHF. As DNA, the CDR3 is TGTGCCAGCAGCGGGACAGGGGGTAATCAGCCCCAGCATTTT. The rearrangement uses TRBV6-1 and TRBJ1-5; 11 bases align to TRBD1. V was pared by 6 bases and J by 4 bases, with 2 bases of the junction left unmatched. CDR1 and CDR2 from the germline V gene are MNHNS and SASEGT. The CDR3 has 14 amino acids.

For the CDR3, the DNA is TGCGCCAGCAGCTCAGGGGGTCGGTCAACTAATGAAAAACTGTTTTTT. It yields the protein CASSSGGRSTNEKLFF. This chain links TRBV5-1 with TRBJ1-4; 7 positions agree with TRBD1. The CDR3 has 16 residues. Trimming cost V 3 bases and J 0 bases; bases outside gene matches: 5. CDR1 is SGHRS, CDR2 YFSETQ, per germline.

This clone was seen a few times. The chain uses TRBV2 and TRBJ1-5; 9 bases align to TRBD1. The CDR3 has 16 residues. Unmatched junction bases numbered 6, after V lost 6 bases and J lost 0 bases. Germline values: CDR1 SNHLY, CDR2 FYNNEI. CDR3 in amino acids: CASSRDRDLSNQPQHF. CDR3 bases: TGTGCCAGCAGCCGGGACAGGGATCTTAGCAATCAGCCCCAGCATTTT.

This clone was found once. The chain links TRBV19 to TRBJ2-5, with 7 positions matching TRBD2. Germline V gene sequence: CDR1 LNHDA, CDR2 SQIVND (reference sequence). The CDR3 totals 14 residues. V trimming: 6 bases; J trimming: 4 bases; junction bases outside the gene matches: 8. The CDR3 spells CASRPISGGETQYF. As DNA, the CDR3 is TGTGCCAGTAGACCCATCTCGGGGGGAGAGACCCAGTACTTC.

The chain uses TRBV13 and TRBJ1-5; D gene unclear. Between the trimmed V and J ends, which lost 5 bases and 1 base, there was a span of 15 bases. The CDR3 extends over 16 amino acids. Looked up from germline, CDR1 is PRHDT and CDR2 is FYEKMQ (reference sequence). The CDR3 DNA reads as TGTGCCAGCAGCAGAGGACGGGTAGAAAGCAATCAGCCCCAGCATTTT. Amino acid sequence: CASSRGRVESNQPQHF.

The chain employs TRBV7-6 and TRBJ2-1, with TRBD2 matching 9 bases. This CDR3 contains 17 residues. V trimming: 5 bases; J trimming: 4 bases; junction bases outside the gene matches: 12. CDR1 SGHVS and CDR2 FNYEAQ come from the germline V gene. The CDR3 loop is CASSLSGGSGSYNEQFF. The CDR3 DNA reads TGTGCCAGCAGCCTTAGCGGGGGTAGCGGGAGTTACAATGAGCAGTTCTTC.